This T cell receptor beta chain came from a study of blood T cells in healthy people across ages. With a J-beta primer mix and a sample-barcoded 5' primer, a second PCR ran roughly 6 to 11 cycles. Template switching added a 12-random-nucleotide identifier to every cDNA molecule. At least 2.5 million CDR3-containing paired-end reads were obtained per sample. TCRdb independently ran MiXCR on the 5' RACE reads; one entry per CDR3 protein. The table has roughly 800,000 distinct CDR3 sequences, 58% seen once. The J segment lost 11 bases and the V segment lost 3 bases, leaving 11 bases of the junction unmatched. The CDR3 is 14 amino acids. Of note for this clonotype: Its antigen remains unknown.

Whole-study findings and limits: The fall in TCR beta diversity per million T cells was roughly linear with age.

Sequencing input: blood. The V call is TRBV12-3 or TRBV12-4, the J call TRBJ2-5; TRBD1 agrees at 8 bases. This TCR was sampled from a man under 40 in good health. This chain's CDR3 is CASSLGRGLREQYF. In nucleotides, the CDR3 is TGTGCCAGCAGTTTGGGCAGGGGGCTAAGGGAGCAGTACTTC.